A single sample is the source of the 13 T cell receptor beta chains below, sequenced in a study of CD8+CD57+ T cells in acquired aplastic anemia. TCR beta VDJ and CDR3 profiling used genomic DNA as template. TCRdb re-derived calls from the reads in MiXCR, one entry per CDR3 protein. The data contain about 190,000 distinct CDR3 sequences, 50% to 55% of them singletons. What was sequenced was sorted CD4+, CD8+, or CD8+CD57+ T cells (not recorded which) from PBMCs. These receptors originate from a human donor in good health, serving as a control.

A few counts support this clonotype. The junction differs from germline at one of its ends, possibly a read error. The chain links TRBV19 to TRBJ2-1, with 8 bases fitting TRBD1. CDR1 is LNHDA and CDR2 is SQIVND in the germline V gene (reference sequence). The CDR3 extends over 15 amino acids. The CDR3 protein is CAGSPWTGRNNGQFF. The DNA for the CDR3 is TGTGCCGGTAGTCCGTGGACAGGGAGGAACAATGGGCAGTTCTTC. The variable domain in full, with the rest retrieved from reference TRBV19 and TRBJ2-1, is DGGITQSPKYLFRKEGQNVTLSCEQNLNHDAMYWYRQDPGQGLRLIYYSQIVNDFQKGDIAEGYSVSREKKESFPLTVTSAQKNPTAFYLCAGSPWTGRNNGQFFGPGTRLTVL.

The sample holds many counts of this clonotype. The chain uses TRBV4-3 and TRBJ1-5, with unresolved D. Trimming stripped 0 bases from V and 5 bases from J, with 5 bases between. The CDR3 is 13 residues long. Germline V gives CDR1 LGHNA, CDR2 YSLEER. CDR3: CASSQDEDQPQHF. The CDR3 nucleotides read TGCGCCAGCAGCCAAGATGAGGATCAGCCCCAGCATTTT.

This clonotype was found many times. The chain couples TRBV20-1 to TRBJ2-5; D gene uncertain. The CDR3 totals 14 residues. V dropped 3 bases and J dropped 2 bases, with 13 bases sitting between them. The germline V gene encodes CDR1 DFQATT and CDR2 SNEGSKA (reference sequence). CDR3 sequence (DNA): TGCAGTGCTAGTTTCCGGGTCTCTCAAGAGACCCAGTACTTC. Protein sequence: CSASFRVSQETQYF.

There are many counts of this clonotype. The chain has TRBV4-3 and TRBJ1-1, with TRBD1 identical over 10 bases. The CDR3 loop spans 13 amino acids. After removal of 2 bases from V and 11 bases from J, the junction contained 5 bases not matched to a gene. Germline V CDR1 and CDR2: LGHNA, YSLEER. The CDR3: CASSQPDRGRAFF. CDR3 DNA sequence: TGCGCCAGCAGCCAACCCGACAGGGGGCGGGCTTTCTTT.

As concerns this clonotype: At one of its ends the junction is not consistent with the germline gene, which may arise from a read error. The chain couples TRBV5-6 to TRBJ1-5, with a tentative D call TRBD1 (5 bases). Germline CDR1 and CDR2: SGHDT and YYEEEE. CDR3 length equals 14 residues. In DNA, the CDR3 is TGTGCCAGCAGCCGCTGGGGACTGCTAAACAATGAGCAGTTT. As protein: CASSRWGLLNNEQF.

The chain links TRBV7-9 to TRBJ1-4, with D possibly TRBD1 on 6 matching bases. Germline V gene data show CDR1 as SEHNR and CDR2 as FQNEAQ (reference sequence). CDR3 length: 14 residues. The V end was cut by 5 bases, the J end by 3 bases, with 10 bases between. This CDR3 is CASSVRGPNEKLFF. CDR3 DNA: TGTGCCAGCAGCGTCAGGGGACCTAATGAAAAACTGTTTTTT. Full variable domain (remainder filled in from reference TRBV7-9 and TRBJ1-4): DTGVSQNPRHKITKRGQNVTFRCDPISEHNRLYWYRQTLGQGPEFLTYFQNEAQLEKSRLLSDRFSAERPKGSFSTLEIQRTEQGDSAMYLCASSVRGPNEKLFFGSGTQLSVL.

This clonotype was observed at least ten times. This rearrangement joins TRBV14 to TRBJ2-4; D remains unclear. There are 13 residues in the CDR3. The germline CDR1 and CDR2 sequences are SGHDN and FVKESK. Trimming shortened V by 0 bases and J by 7 bases, and 7 bases separated the two germline ends. CDR3 region: CASSQEEWNIQYF. As DNA, the CDR3 is TGTGCCAGCAGCCAAGAAGAATGGAACATTCAGTACTTC.

This rearrangement joins TRBV5-1 to TRBJ2-5; D gene ambiguous. CDR3 length: 13 residues. Germline V lookup: CDR1 SGHRS, CDR2 YFSETQ. Trimming pared 3 bases from V and 1 base from J, leaving 7 bases between. The CDR3 spells CASSWNGQETQYF. The CDR3 nucleotides read TGCGCCAGCAGCTGGAACGGCCAAGAGACCCAGTACTTC.

This clonotype has only one observation. This chain links TRBV19 with TRBJ2-4; perhaps TRBD1 as D (5 bases). This CDR3 is built from 17 residues. The germline V and J ends were trimmed by 8 bases and 0 bases, with 20 bases remaining between them. The germline gives CDR1 LNHDA, CDR2 SQIVND (reference sequence). In DNA, the CDR3 is TGTGCCAGTTCCGAACTACAGGTTACTCTAGCCAAAAACATTCAGTACTTC. This gives the protein CASSELQVTLAKNIQYF.

As regards this clonotype: The CDR3 end shows no conserved phenylalanine or tryptophan, and so a read error is likely. The J gene is TRBJ2-5, the V gene TRBV11-3; 7 bases align to TRBD1. Germline CDR1 SGHNT, CDR2 YENEEA. The CDR3 has 16 amino acids. CDR3 bases: TGTGCCAGCAGCTTGGGGACAGACTTTAGACAAGAGGCCCAGTACCTC. Its protein is CASSLGTDFRQEAQYL.

This clonotype was recorded once. The J gene is TRBJ1-5, the V gene TRBV20-1; TRBD1 matches 8 bases. Germline CDR1 and CDR2: DFQATT and SNEGSKA (reference sequence). The CDR3 runs 14 residues. With V trimmed by 5 bases and J by 8 bases, 11 bases remained unmatched. The CDR3 region is CSAASDRAREPQHF. As DNA, the CDR3 is TGCAGTGCTGCATCGGACAGGGCGAGGGAGCCCCAGCATTTT.

This clonotype was detected only a few times. At one boundary the junction diverges from the germline segment, which might be a read error. This chain links TRBV6-1 with TRBJ2-6, with 7 bases matching TRBD1. This CDR3 is built from 16 residues. CDR1 MNHNS and CDR2 SASEGT come from the germline V gene. Here the CDR3 DNA reads TGTGCCAGCGGTGACAGGGAGCTATCTGGGGCCAACGTCCTGACTTTC. Protein product: CASGDRELSGANVLTF.

This chain links TRBV7-8 with TRBJ2-7; TRBD1 agrees at 8 bases. V was pared by 6 bases and J by 0 bases, with 4 bases of the junction left unmatched. The CDR3 contains 14 residues. Per germline, CDR1 SGHVS and CDR2 FQNEAQ. CDR3 residues: CASSTGGSSYEQYF. For the CDR3, the DNA is TGTGCCAGCAGTACAGGGGGTAGCTCCTACGAGCAGTACTTC.